The source of this T cell receptor beta chain is a study of blood T cell repertoires in COVID-19. In the original processing: How many nucleated cells were present was estimated from reference gene primer amplification. The data were produced by immunoSEQ multiplex PCR, yet TCRdb's version contains in-frame clones alone and is incomplete. That table is the source of V, J and clone size, and D and trimming were worked out from the DNA. The data contain 200,000 or so clones, approximately 82% of them singletons. The CDR3 loop spans 16 amino acids. Trimming pared 5 bases from V and 0 bases from J, leaving 14 bases between. In germline, CDR1 is LNHNV, CDR2 YYDKDF (reference sequence).

The clonotype was recovered from a human donor with acute or convalescent COVID-19. The donor label of this sample is uncertain. What was sequenced was peripheral blood. The V call is TRBV15, the J call TRBJ1-3; D not certain. In DNA form, the CDR3 reads TGTGCCACCAGCTCGCGCCCTTTGAGCTCTGGAAACACCATATATTTT. Translation: CATSSRPLSSGNTIYF.